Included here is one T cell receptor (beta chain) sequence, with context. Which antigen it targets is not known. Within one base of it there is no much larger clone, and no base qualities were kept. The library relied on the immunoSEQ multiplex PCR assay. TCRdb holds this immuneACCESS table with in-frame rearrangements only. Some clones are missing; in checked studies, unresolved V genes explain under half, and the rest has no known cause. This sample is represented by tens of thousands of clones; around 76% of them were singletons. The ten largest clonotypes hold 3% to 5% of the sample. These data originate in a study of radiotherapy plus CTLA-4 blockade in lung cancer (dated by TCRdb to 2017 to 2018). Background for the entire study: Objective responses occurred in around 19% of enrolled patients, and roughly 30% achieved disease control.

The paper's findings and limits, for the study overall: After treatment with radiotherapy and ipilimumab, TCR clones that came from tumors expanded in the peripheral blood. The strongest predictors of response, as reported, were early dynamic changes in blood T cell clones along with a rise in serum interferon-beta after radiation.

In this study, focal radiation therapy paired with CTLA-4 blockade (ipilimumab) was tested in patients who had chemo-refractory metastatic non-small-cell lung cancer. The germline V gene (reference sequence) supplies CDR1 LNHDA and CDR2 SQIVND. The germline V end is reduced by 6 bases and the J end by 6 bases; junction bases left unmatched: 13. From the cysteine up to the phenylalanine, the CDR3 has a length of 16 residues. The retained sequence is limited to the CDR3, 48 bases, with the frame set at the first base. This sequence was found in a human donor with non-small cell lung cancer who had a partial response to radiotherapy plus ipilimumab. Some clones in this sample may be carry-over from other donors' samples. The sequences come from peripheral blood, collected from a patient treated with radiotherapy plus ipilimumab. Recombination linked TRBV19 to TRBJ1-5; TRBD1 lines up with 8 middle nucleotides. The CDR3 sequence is CASRQTGGYVGQPQHF. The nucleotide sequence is TGTGCCAGTAGGCAAACAGGGGGTTATGTAGGTCAGCCCCAGCATTTT.